This T cell receptor (beta chain) was sequenced for a study of blood T cell repertoires in COVID-19. Measured with immunoSEQ multiplex PCR; TCRdb has only the in-frame clones, and not every one. Counted here are over 200,000 clones, less than 85% occurring once; the ten biggest clones make up about 17%. The sample consisted of PBMCs or T cells enriched from blood (not recorded which). The TCR originated in a middle-aged man who had recovered from COVID-19.

CDR3 loop: CATALAGGYTF. DNA of the CDR3: TGTGCCACCGCCCTGGCGGGCGGCTACACCTTC. This chain joins TRBV12-3 or TRBV12-4 and TRBJ1-2, with unresolved D. Trimming took 10 bases from V and 8 from J, leaving 14 bases between them. CDR3 length equals 11 residues.